This record concerns one TCR beta chain sequence. TCRdb fed the 5' RACE reads into MiXCR, producing one record per CDR3 protein. There are about 60,000 distinct CDR3 sequences in the sample; around 15% occur only once, and approximately 4.7% lies in the top ten. Germline CDR1 is SGHRS and CDR2 is YFSETQ. The CDR3 consists of 14 residues. The V end was cut by 6 bases, the J end by 1 base, with 10 bases between. This sample is part of a study of T cells of healthy individuals. The TCR comes from a human donor in good health. V is TRBV5-1 and J is TRBJ2-2; no clear D. This chain's CDR3 is CASTLDLNTGELFF. CDR3 nucleotides: TGCGCCAGCACCCTCGATCTGAACACCGGGGAGCTGTTTTTT.